This section outlines one TCR beta chain sequence together with its context. The antigen is undetermined. A read error is possible here, since a much larger clone lies one base away. Other DNA sequences from this sample encode an identical CDR3 as well. Data came from immunoSEQ multiplex PCR; TCRdb stores just in-frame clones and leaves some out. Among approximately 440,000 clones listed, roughly three quarters were seen once. This sample stems from a study of shared clonotypes between healthy human individuals. Whole-study findings and limits: Exclusively blood specimens were collected; tissue repertoires likely differ.

Germline assignment: CDR1 SGHRS and CDR2 YFSETQ. The CDR3 runs 14 residues. The clonotype comes from a middle-aged woman in good health. Some clones in this sample may be carry-over from other donors' samples. This chain links TRBV5-1 with TRBJ2-7, with D possibly TRBD2 on 6 matching bases. Material for sequencing was PBMCs. The chain's CDR3 is CASSLDGGVGEQYF. CDR3 nucleotide sequence: TGCGCCAGCAGCTTGGACGGGGGTGTAGGCGAGCAATACTTC.